This record concerns one T cell receptor (beta chain) sequence. The data are from a study of shared clonotypes between healthy human individuals. At the level of the study: Per donor, CD8 memory used one plate, CD8 naive used two, CD4 memory used three and CD4 naive used three.

Only in-frame clones appear in the TCRdb table, and some are missing; sequencing was by immunoSEQ multiplex PCR. The sample consists of around 700,000 clones, around two thirds of them appearing once. Memory CD4+ cells were the fraction left after CD45RA+ naive selection. The ends were cut back, 6 bases at V and 9 bases at J, with 12 bases in the middle. The CDR3 loop spans 12 amino acids. CDR1 MNHNS and CDR2 SASEGT come from the germline V gene. The source is a young woman in good health. The chain is built from TRBV6-1 and TRBJ1-5; D remains ambiguous. The sequenced sample was memory CD4+ T cells sorted from blood. Subset here: CD45RA-negative fraction. CDR3 protein: CASRDQTRPQHF. CDR3 DNA sequence: TGTGCCAGCAGGGACCAAACGAGGCCCCAGCATTTT.